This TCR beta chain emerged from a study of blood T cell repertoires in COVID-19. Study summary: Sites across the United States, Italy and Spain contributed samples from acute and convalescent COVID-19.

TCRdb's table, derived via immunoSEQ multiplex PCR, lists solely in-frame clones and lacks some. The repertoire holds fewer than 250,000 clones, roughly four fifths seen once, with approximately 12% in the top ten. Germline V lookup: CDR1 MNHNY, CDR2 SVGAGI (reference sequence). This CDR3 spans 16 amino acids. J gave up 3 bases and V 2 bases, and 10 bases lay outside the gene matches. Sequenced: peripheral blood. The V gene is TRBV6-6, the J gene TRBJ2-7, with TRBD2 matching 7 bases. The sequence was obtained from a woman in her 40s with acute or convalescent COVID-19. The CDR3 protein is CASSYGSLAENYEQYF. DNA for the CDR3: TGTGCCAGCAGTTACGGTAGCCTAGCGGAGAACTACGAGCAGTACTTC.